One sample yielded the 18 T cell receptor beta chains listed below, sequenced in a study of blood T cell repertoires in COVID-19. This table comes from immunoSEQ multiplex PCR, and its TCRdb copy is limited to in-frame clones, with some not included. The sample includes about 150,000 clones, roughly 84% of them seen just once. Specimen: PBMCs or T cells enriched from blood (not recorded which). The receptors originated from a woman aged 45-59 years who had recovered from COVID-19.

V gene TRBV27 combines with J gene TRBJ2-2; 8 nucleotides agree with TRBD1. Losses at the gene ends were 6 bases for V and 7 bases for J; bases not matched to a gene: 22. Per germline, CDR1 MNHEY and CDR2 SMNVEV (reference sequence). The CDR3 is 19 residues long. In DNA, the CDR3 is TGTGCCAGCAGATCTGGACGATTTTCCCGGACAGGGCTGAACGGGGAGCTGTTTTTT. Translated: CASRSGRFSRTGLNGELFF.

This sequence joins TRBV24-1 and TRBJ2-3, with TRBD2 as a possible D gene (6 bases). Germline lookup yields CDR1 KGHDR and CDR2 SFDVKD. CDR3 length equals 14 residues. V gave up 3 bases and J gave up 11 bases, with 17 bases separating them. In DNA, the CDR3 is TGTGCCACCAGTGATACCCGGCCGGGAGCGGAGCAGTATTTT. Translated, it gives CATSDTRPGAEQYF.

CDR3 bases: TGCGCCAGCAGCGTTAGTTCGCGGGAGCGGCAGTACTTC. It is translated as CASSVSSRERQYF. The chain carries TRBV5-1 and TRBJ2-4; 7 nucleotides match TRBD2. The CDR3 loop spans 13 amino acids. J lost 13 bases, V lost 4 bases, and 11 bases had no gene match. Germline loops: CDR1 SGHRS, CDR2 YFSETQ.

CDR3 bases: TGTGCCTGGAGTGCAGGGACAGGGGCCCGCACAGATACGCAGTATTTT. Translation: CAWSAGTGARTDTQYF. The J gene is TRBJ2-3, the V gene TRBV30; the match to TRBD1 covers 10 bases. The V gene's germline CDR1 is GTSNPN and CDR2 SVGIG (reference sequence). V shed 1 base and J 1 base; nucleotides not matched to a gene: 5. This CDR3 has 16 residues.

V gene TRBV29-1 combines with J gene TRBJ2-1; the match to TRBD1 covers 9 bases. Germline V CDR1 and CDR2: SQVTM, ANQGSEA. The trim removed 6 bases at V and 2 bases at J, leaving 5 bases unmatched. CDR3 length: 14 amino acids. The CDR3 region is CSVRDRDTYNEQFF. The CDR3 DNA is TGCAGCGTCCGGGACAGGGACACCTACAATGAGCAGTTCTTC.

The chain uses TRBV6-1 and TRBJ1-5, with unresolved D. The germline gives CDR1 MNHNS, CDR2 SASEGT. Trimming took 0 bases from V and 8 from J, leaving 8 bases between them. This CDR3 is built from 13 residues. CDR3 nucleotide sequence: TGTGCCAGCAGTGAAGCGCAAGAGAAGCCCCAGCATTTT. Protein product: CASSEAQEKPQHF.

This clone was seen a single time. The chain links TRBV5-6 to TRBJ1-2; D call uncertain. This CDR3 has 13 amino acids. V was trimmed by 3 bases and J by 7 bases, leaving 13 bases between them. Germline CDR1 and CDR2: SGHDT and YYEEEE. CDR3 region: CASSSGMRAGYTF. The CDR3 DNA sequence: TGTGCCAGCAGCTCAGGCATGAGGGCTGGCTACACCTTC.

CDR3 in amino acids: CASRRKPGQPQHF. In DNA, the CDR3 is TGTGCCAGCAGACGAAAGCCAGGTCAGCCCCAGCATTTT. The V call is TRBV28, the J call TRBJ1-5; D is uncertain. The germline V gene has CDR1 MDHEN and CDR2 SYDVKM. CDR3 length: 13 amino acids. Trimming left V 6 bases short and J 6 bases short, with 12 bases between.

CDR3 loop: CASSWSRVGETQYF. The CDR3 DNA is TGTGCCAGTAGCTGGAGCAGGGTCGGGGAGACCCAGTACTTC. The V call is TRBV19, the J call TRBJ2-5; a weak D match, TRBD1 (5 bases). Trimming removed 6 bases from V and 5 bases from J, with 16 bases in between. CDR1 LNHDA and CDR2 SQIVND come from the germline V gene (reference sequence). The CDR3 contains 14 residues.

The chain is built from TRBV6-7 and TRBJ1-1; 7 positions agree with TRBD1. TRBV6-7 falls under the ORF class, with uncertain function. Unmatched junction bases numbered 7, after V lost 8 bases and J lost 1 base. The CDR3 runs to 14 residues. The CDR3 region is CASDAGGQNTEAFF. DNA for the CDR3: TGTGCCAGCGACGCAGGGGGTCAGAACACTGAAGCTTTCTTT.

The gene calls are TRBV30 and TRBJ2-5; 7 bases are shared with TRBD2. This CDR3 is built from 13 residues. Germline V CDR1 and CDR2: GTSNPN, SVGIG (reference sequence). Germline trimming cut 7 bases from V and 1 base from J; bases unmatched to any gene: 6. The CDR3 loop is CASTTSSQETQYF. CDR3 in DNA: TGTGCCTCTACGACTAGCAGCCAAGAGACCCAGTACTTC. Supplemented by reference TRBV30 and TRBJ2-5, the full variable domain reads SQTIHQWPATLVQPVGSPLSLECTVEGTSNPNLYWYRQAAGRGLQLLFYSVGIGQISSEVPQNLSASRPQDRQFILSSKKLLLSDSGFYLCASTTSSQETQYFGPGTRLLVL.

The V gene is TRBV19, the J gene TRBJ2-7; 9 nucleotides align to TRBD1. The CDR3 has 15 residues. After removal of 5 bases from V and 3 bases from J, the junction contained 8 bases not matched to a gene. CDR1 and CDR2 from the germline V gene are LNHDA and SQIVND (reference sequence). The CDR3 DNA is TGTGCCAGTAGTGGCACAGGGGGCAGCGGCTACGAGCAGTACTTC. Protein sequence: CASSGTGGSGYEQYF.

Note on this clone: One junction end does not reproduce the germline sequence, and a read error may be involved. The chain carries TRBV28 and TRBJ2-5, with 7 bases matching TRBD1. This CDR3 region has 15 residues. The germline V gene encodes CDR1 MDHEN and CDR2 SYDVKM. For the CDR3, the DNA is TGTGCCAGCAGTGGCGGACAGGCAGCCGAAGACACCCAGTACTTC. Translation gives CASSGGQAAEDTQYF.

This clone was seen a handful of times. This chain uses TRBV4-1 with TRBJ2-5; 12 nucleotides agree with TRBD1. This CDR3 contains 16 residues. Trimming at V came to 3 bases and at J to 7 bases, leaving 9 bases not matched to a gene. Germline lookup yields CDR1 MGHRA and CDR2 YSYEKL. CDR3 in DNA: TGCGCCAGCAGCCACGATTCCGGGACAGGGGGCTGGACCCAGTACTTC. Protein product: CASSHDSGTGGWTQYF.

This sequence joins TRBV7-9 and TRBJ1-2; 7 bases line up with TRBD1. Looked up from germline, CDR1 is SEHNR and CDR2 is FQNEAQ (reference sequence). With V trimmed by 5 bases and J by 2 bases, 8 bases remained unmatched. CDR3 size: 15 residues. The DNA for the CDR3 is TGTGCCAGCAGCAACTACGGGACAGCAAACTATGGCTACACCTTC. This encodes CASSNYGTANYGYTF.

The V gene is TRBV6-2 or TRBV6-3, the J gene TRBJ1-1, with no clear D. The V end lost 4 bases, the J end lost 4 bases, and 16 bases lay between the germline ends. Germline CDR1 and CDR2: MNHEY and SVGEGT. The CDR3 has 15 residues. CDR3 DNA sequence: TGTGCCAGCAGTTCGCCCAGCAGACTATTCACTGAAGCTTTCTTT. This encodes CASSSPSRLFTEAFF.

The rearrangement uses TRBV18 and TRBJ1-1; 11 positions agree with TRBD1. This CDR3 spans 13 amino acids. The ends lost 3 bases at V and 8 bases at J; junction bases unmatched: 2. Germline V gene data show CDR1 as KGHSH and CDR2 as LQKENI. The CDR3 loop is CASSPRTGGEAFF. DNA for the CDR3: TGTGCCAGCTCACCTCGGACAGGGGGCGAAGCTTTCTTT.

The chain has TRBV5-8 and TRBJ1-1; TRBD1 matches at 8 bases. Per the germline V gene, CDR1 is SGHTS and CDR2 is YDEGEE. The length of the CDR3 is 14 residues. J gave up 1 base and V 4 bases, and 3 bases lay outside the gene matches. Written as DNA, the CDR3 is TGTGCCAGCAGCAGGACAGGGACGAACACTGAAGCTTTCTTT. Its protein is CASSRTGTNTEAFF.